These 9 T cell receptor beta chains share one sample of origin, sequenced in a study of blood T cell repertoires in COVID-19. Assay: immunoSEQ multiplex PCR; the TCRdb copy retains only in-frame clones and omits some. The repertoire holds about 110,000 clones, with about 89% as singletons. Material for sequencing was peripheral blood. All receptors come from a woman aged 25 to 39 with acute or convalescent COVID-19.

The chain employs TRBV15 and TRBJ1-6; TRBD1 matches 9 bases. Germline lookup yields CDR1 LNHNV and CDR2 YYDKDF (reference sequence). The junction had 1 base not matched to a gene; V was cut back by 1 base and J by 6 bases. The CDR3 length is 15 residues. CDR3 in DNA: TGTGCCACCAGCAGAGGGGACAGGGTTAATTCACCCCTCCACTTT. It is translated as CATSRGDRVNSPLHF.

This clone was picked up one time. The rearrangement links TRBV5-6 to TRBJ1-2, with TRBD1 identical over 11 bases. Germline CDR1 is SGHDT and CDR2 is YYEEEE. This CDR3 spans 18 amino acids. The V and J ends lost 0 bases and 4 bases, in that order; junction bases with no gene match: 11. The CDR3 here is CASSLAGTGGSSGYGYTF. CDR3 DNA sequence: TGTGCCAGCAGCTTGGCTGGGACAGGGGGGAGTAGCGGCTATGGCTACACCTTC. Combining the CDR3 with reference TRBV5-6 and TRBJ1-2 gives the whole variable domain DAGVTQSPTHLIKTRGQQVTLRCSPKSGHDTVSWYQQALGQGPQFIFQYYEEEERQRGNFPDRFSGHQFPNYSSELNVNALLLGDSALYLCASSLAGTGGSSGYGYTFGSGTRLTVV.

The chain uses TRBV4-1 and TRBJ2-7; 7 nucleotides line up with TRBD1. V was pared by 4 bases and J by 0 bases, with 6 bases of the junction left unmatched. Per the germline V gene, CDR1 is MGHRA and CDR2 is YSYEKL. The CDR3 contains 15 residues. The CDR3 DNA reads as TGCGCCAGCAGCCTAGGGACAGTGAGCTCCTACGAGCAGTACTTC. Its protein is CASSLGTVSSYEQYF.

This clone was observed a handful of times. The chain employs TRBV4-2 and TRBJ2-4; 10 nucleotides line up with TRBD1. CDR1 is LGHNA and CDR2 is YNFKEQ in the germline V gene. The CDR3 loop spans 13 amino acids. V lost 5 bases and J lost 10; bases outside the gene matches: 5. CDR3 amino acids: CASSGRDRGIQYF. The CDR3 region has the DNA TGTGCCAGCAGCGGCCGGGACAGGGGAATTCAGTACTTC.

This clone is a singleton in its sample. CDR3 bases: TGTGCCAGCAGTTACACAGGGGGCAACACTGAAGCTTTCTTT. Translation gives CASSYTGGNTEAFF. The chain couples TRBV6-5 to TRBJ1-1, with 9 bases aligning to TRBD1. V lost 2 bases to trimming and J lost 2 bases; unmatched junction nucleotides: 0. The CDR3 length is 14 residues. Germline CDR1 and CDR2: MNHEY and SVGAGI.

The chain joins TRBV4-3 to TRBJ1-6; TRBD1 aligns across 7 bases. The CDR3 extends over 15 amino acids. Unmatched junction bases numbered 4, after V lost 1 base and J lost 7 bases. CDR1 and CDR2 from the germline V gene are LGHNA and YSLEER. CDR3 in DNA: TGCGCCAGCAGCCAAGCTACAGGGGTCAATTCACCCCTCCACTTT. Translated, it gives CASSQATGVNSPLHF.

In its sample, this clone was seen once. The rearrangement joins TRBV18 to TRBJ1-1; 8 bases line up with TRBD1. Losses at the gene ends were 3 bases for V and 1 base for J; bases not matched to a gene: 10. Per germline, CDR1 KGHSH and CDR2 LQKENI. CDR3 length: 17 residues. CDR3 region: CASSPPGRGRGNTEAFF. CDR3 in DNA: TGTGCCAGCTCACCTCCTGGCAGGGGGCGTGGGAACACTGAAGCTTTCTTT. Full variable domain (remainder filled in from reference TRBV18 and TRBJ1-1): NAGVMQNPRHLVRRRGQEARLRCSPMKGHSHVYWYRQLPEEGLKFMVYLQKENIIDESGMPKERFSAEFPKEGPSILRIQQVVRGDSAAYFCASSPPGRGRGNTEAFFGQGTRLTVV.

CDR3: CASTLDRSSYEQYF. The CDR3 DNA reads TGTGCCAGCACCCTAGACAGAAGCTCCTACGAGCAGTACTTC. The rearrangement uses TRBV11-2 and TRBJ2-7; possible D gene TRBD1, 5 bases. Germline values: CDR1 SGHAT, CDR2 FQNNGV. Trimming stripped 7 bases from V and 0 bases from J, with 13 bases between. The CDR3 extends over 14 amino acids.

V is TRBV10-3 and J is TRBJ2-7, with D possibly TRBD1 on 5 matching bases. V lost 10 bases and J lost 0, with 16 bases in between. Germline V gene data show CDR1 as ENHRY and CDR2 as SYGVKD. The CDR3 loop spans 14 amino acids. CDR3 residues: CATAGPPGSYEQYF. CDR3 DNA: TGTGCCACAGCAGGGCCACCTGGCTCCTACGAGCAGTACTTC.